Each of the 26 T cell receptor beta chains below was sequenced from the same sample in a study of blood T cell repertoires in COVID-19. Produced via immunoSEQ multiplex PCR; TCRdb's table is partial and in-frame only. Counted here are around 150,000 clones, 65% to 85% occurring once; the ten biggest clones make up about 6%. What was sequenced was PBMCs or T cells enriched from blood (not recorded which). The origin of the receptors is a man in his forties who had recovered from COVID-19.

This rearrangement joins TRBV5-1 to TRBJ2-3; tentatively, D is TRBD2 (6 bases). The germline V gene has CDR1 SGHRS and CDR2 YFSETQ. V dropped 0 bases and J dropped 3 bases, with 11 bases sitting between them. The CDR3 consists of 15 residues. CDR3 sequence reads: CASSLDVGGTDTQYF. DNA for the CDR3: TGCGCCAGCAGCTTGGATGTCGGGGGAACAGATACGCAGTATTTT.

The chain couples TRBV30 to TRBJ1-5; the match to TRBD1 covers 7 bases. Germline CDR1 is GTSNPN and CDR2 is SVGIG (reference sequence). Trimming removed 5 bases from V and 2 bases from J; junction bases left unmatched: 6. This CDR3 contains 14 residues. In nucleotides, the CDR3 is TGTGCCTGGTCGACAGGGTCGGGCAATCAGCCCCAGCATTTT. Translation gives CAWSTGSGNQPQHF.

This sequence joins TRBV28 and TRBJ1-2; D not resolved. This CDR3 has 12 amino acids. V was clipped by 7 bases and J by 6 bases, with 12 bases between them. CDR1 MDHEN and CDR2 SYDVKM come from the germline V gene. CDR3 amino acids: CASMATFDGYTF. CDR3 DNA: TGTGCCAGCATGGCGACATTCGATGGCTACACCTTC.

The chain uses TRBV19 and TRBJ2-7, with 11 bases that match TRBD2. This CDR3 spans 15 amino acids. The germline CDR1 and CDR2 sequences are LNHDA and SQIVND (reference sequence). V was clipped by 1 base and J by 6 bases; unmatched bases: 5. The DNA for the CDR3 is TGTGCCAGTAGTATAGGGACTAGCGGGTACACCGAGCAGTACTTC. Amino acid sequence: CASSIGTSGYTEQYF.

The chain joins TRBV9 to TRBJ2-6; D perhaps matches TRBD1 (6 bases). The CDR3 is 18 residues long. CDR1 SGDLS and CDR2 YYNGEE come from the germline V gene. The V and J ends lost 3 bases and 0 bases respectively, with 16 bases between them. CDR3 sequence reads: CASSADDRMISGANVLTF. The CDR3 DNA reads TGTGCCAGCAGCGCAGATGACAGGATGATCTCTGGGGCCAACGTCCTGACTTTC.

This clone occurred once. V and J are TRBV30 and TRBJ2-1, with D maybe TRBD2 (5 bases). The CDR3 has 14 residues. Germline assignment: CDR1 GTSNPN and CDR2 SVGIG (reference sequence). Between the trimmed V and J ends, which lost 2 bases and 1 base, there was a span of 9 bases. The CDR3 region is CAWSRRSSYNEQFF. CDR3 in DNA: TGTGCCTGGAGTCGGAGGTCTTCCTACAATGAGCAGTTCTTC.

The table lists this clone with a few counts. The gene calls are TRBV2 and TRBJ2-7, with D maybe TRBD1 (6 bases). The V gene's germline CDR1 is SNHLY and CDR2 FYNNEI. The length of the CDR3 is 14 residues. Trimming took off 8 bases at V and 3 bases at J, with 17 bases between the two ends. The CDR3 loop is CASRQGSPFYEQYV. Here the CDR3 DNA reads TGTGCCAGCCGCCAGGGGAGTCCTTTCTACGAGCAGTACGTC.

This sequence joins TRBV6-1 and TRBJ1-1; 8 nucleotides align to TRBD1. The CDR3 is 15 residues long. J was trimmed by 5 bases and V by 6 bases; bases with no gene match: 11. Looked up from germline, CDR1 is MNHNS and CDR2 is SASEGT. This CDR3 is CASRKTGGGGTEAFF. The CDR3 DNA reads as TGTGCCAGCAGGAAAACAGGGGGGGGTGGGACTGAAGCTTTCTTT.

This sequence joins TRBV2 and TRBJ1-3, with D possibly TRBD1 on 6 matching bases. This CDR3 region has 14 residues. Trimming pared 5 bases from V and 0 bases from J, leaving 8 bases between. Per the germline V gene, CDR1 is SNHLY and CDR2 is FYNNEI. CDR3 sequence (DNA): TGTGCCAGCAGTCAGGGGACCTCTGGAAACACCATATATTTT. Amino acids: CASSQGTSGNTIYF.

CDR3 DNA: TGTGCCATCAGTACCCCGGGACAGGGGGAGCAGTTCTTC. It encodes CAISTPGQGEQFF. The chain carries TRBV10-3 and TRBJ2-1; the match to TRBD1 covers 10 bases. Germline V lookup: CDR1 ENHRY, CDR2 SYGVKD. The CDR3 spans 13 residues. V lost 5 bases, J lost 10 bases, and 5 bases stayed unmatched.

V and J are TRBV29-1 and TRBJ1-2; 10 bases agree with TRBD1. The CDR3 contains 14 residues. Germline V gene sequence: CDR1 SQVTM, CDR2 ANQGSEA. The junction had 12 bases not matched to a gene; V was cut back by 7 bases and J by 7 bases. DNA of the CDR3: TGCAGCGCTAAAAAGACAGGGGGCGCCGGTGGCTACACCTTC. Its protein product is CSAKKTGGAGGYTF.

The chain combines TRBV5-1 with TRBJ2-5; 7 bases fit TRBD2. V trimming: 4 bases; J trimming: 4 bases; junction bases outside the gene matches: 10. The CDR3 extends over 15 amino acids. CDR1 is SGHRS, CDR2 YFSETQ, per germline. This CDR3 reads CASSAAGTIVETQYF. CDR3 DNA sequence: TGCGCCAGCAGCGCAGCCGGGACTATAGTAGAGACCCAGTACTTC. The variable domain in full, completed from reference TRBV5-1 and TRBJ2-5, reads KAGVTQTPRYLIKTRGQQVTLSCSPISGHRSVSWYQQTPGQGLQFLFEYFSETQRNKGNFPGRFSGRQFSNSRSEMNVSTLELGDSALYLCASSAAGTIVETQYFGPGTRLLVL.

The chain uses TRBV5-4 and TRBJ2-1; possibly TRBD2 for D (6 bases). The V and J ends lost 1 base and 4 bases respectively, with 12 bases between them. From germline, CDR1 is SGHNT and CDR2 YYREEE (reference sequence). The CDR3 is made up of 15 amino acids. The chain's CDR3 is CASSLNLATYNEQFF. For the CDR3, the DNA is TGTGCCAGCAGCTTGAACCTAGCGACTTACAATGAGCAGTTCTTC.

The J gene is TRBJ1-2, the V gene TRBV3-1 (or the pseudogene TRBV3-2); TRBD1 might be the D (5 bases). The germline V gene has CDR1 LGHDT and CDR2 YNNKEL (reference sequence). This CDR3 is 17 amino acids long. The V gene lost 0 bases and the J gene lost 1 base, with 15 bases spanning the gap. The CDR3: CASSQDGGTDYNYGYTF. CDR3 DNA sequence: TGTGCCAGCAGCCAAGATGGGGGGACGGATTATAACTATGGCTACACCTTC.

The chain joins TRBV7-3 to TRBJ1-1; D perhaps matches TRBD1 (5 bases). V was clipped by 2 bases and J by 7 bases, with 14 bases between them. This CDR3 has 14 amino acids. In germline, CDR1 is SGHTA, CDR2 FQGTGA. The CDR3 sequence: CASSLRQGDGEAFF. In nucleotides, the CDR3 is TGTGCCAGCAGCTTACGCCAGGGCGACGGTGAAGCTTTCTTT.

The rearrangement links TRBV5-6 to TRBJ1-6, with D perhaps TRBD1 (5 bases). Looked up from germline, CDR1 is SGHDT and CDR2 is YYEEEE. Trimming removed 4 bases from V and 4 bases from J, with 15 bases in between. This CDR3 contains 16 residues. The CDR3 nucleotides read TGTGCCAGCAGCCAGAAAGGGGAAAGGTATAATTCACCCCTCCACTTT. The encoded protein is CASSQKGERYNSPLHF.

Here the CDR3 DNA reads TGTGCCAGCAGGAAGAGGGGAGGGGCTAATGAAAAACTGTTTTTT. The encoded protein is CASRKRGGANEKLFF. The chain employs TRBV6-5 and TRBJ1-4; a possible D gene is TRBD1 (5 bases). Germline CDR1 and CDR2: MNHEY and SVGAGI. The CDR3 has 15 residues. Trimming left V 6 bases short and J 3 bases short, with 14 bases between.

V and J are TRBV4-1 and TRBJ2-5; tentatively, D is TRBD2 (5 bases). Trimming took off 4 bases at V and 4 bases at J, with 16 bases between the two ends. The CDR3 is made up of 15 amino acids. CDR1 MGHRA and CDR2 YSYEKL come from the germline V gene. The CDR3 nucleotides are TGCGCCAGCAGCCCAAACCCGGGGTTCGGAGAGACCCAGTACTTC. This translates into CASSPNPGFGETQYF.

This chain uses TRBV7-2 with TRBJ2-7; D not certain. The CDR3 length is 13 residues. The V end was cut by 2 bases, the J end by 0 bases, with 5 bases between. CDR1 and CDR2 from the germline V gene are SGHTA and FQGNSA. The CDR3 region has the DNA TGTGCCAGCAGCTTAAGCCCCTCCTACGAGCAGTACGTC. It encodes CASSLSPSYEQYV.

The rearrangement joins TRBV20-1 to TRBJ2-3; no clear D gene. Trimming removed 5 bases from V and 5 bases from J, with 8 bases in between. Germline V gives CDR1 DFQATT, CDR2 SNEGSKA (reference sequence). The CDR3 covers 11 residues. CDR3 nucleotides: TGCAGTGCTCCCCTAGGAGATACGCAGTATTTT. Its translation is CSAPLGDTQYF.

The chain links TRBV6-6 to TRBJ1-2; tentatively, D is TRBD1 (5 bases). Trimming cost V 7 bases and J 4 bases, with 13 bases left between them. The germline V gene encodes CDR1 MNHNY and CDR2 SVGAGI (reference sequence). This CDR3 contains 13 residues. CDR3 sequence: CASTQAGGYGYTF. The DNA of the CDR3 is TGTGCCAGCACCCAGGCGGGGGGCTATGGCTACACCTTC.

Written as DNA, the CDR3 is TGTGCCAGCAGCCCAGATTTTGGTAACTATGGCTACACCTTC. Protein product: CASSPDFGNYGYTF. The J gene is TRBJ1-2, the V gene TRBV6-5; no firm D call. The germline CDR1 and CDR2 sequences are MNHEY and SVGAGI. This CDR3 contains 14 residues. V shed 6 bases and J shed 1 base, with 12 bases lying between them.

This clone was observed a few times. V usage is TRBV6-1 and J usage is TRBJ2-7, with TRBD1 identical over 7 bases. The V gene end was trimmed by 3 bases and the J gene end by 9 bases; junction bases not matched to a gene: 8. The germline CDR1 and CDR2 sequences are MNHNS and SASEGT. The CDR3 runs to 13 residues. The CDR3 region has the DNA TGTGCCAGCAGTGATTATCAGGGGGTTCCGCAGTACTTC. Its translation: CASSDYQGVPQYF.

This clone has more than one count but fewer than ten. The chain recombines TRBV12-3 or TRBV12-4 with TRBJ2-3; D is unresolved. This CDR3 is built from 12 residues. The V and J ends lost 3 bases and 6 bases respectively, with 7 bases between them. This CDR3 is CASSFGADTQYF. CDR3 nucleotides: TGTGCCAGCAGTTTCGGAGCGGATACGCAGTATTTT.

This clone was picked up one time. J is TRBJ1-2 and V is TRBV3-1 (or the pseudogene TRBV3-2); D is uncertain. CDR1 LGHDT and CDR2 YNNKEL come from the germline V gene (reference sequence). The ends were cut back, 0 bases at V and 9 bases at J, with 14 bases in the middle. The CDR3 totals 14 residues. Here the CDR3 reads CASSQDRSPRSYTF. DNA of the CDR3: TGTGCCAGCAGCCAAGATCGTAGCCCTCGTAGCTACACCTTC.

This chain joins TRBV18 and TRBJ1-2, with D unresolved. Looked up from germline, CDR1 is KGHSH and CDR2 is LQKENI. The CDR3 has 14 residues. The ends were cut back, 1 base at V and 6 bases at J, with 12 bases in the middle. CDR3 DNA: TGTGCCAGCTCACCACAGAGGGATAGCGATGGCTACACCTTC. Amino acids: CASSPQRDSDGYTF.